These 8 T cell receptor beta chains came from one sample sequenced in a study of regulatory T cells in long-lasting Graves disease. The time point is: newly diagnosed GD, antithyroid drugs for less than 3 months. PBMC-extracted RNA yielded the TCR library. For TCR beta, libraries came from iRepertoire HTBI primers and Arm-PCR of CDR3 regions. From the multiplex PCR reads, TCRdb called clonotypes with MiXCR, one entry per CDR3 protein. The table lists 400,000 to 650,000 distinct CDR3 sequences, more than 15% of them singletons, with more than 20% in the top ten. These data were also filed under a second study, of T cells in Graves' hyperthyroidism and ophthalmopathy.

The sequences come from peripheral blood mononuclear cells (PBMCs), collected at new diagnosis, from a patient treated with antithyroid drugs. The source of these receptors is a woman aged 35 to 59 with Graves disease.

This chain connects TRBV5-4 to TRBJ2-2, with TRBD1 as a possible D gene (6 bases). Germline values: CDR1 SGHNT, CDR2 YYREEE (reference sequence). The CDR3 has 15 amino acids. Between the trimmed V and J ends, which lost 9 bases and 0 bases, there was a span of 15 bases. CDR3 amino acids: CATCRDIANTGELFF. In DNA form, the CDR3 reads TGTGCCACGTGCCGGGACATCGCGAACACCGGGGAGCTGTTTTTT.

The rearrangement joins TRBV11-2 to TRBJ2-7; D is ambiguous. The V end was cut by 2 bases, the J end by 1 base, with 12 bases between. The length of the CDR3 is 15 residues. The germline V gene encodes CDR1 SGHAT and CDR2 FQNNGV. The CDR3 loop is CASSLKGGLSYEQYF. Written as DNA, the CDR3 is TGTGCCAGCAGCTTAAAGGGCGGATTATCCTACGAGCAGTACTTC.

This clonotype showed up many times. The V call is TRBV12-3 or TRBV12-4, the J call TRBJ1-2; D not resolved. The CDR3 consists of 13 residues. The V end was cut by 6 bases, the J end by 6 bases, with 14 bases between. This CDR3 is CASRPRTANGYTF. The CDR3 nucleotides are TGTGCCAGCAGACCTAGGACGGCGAATGGCTACACCTTC.

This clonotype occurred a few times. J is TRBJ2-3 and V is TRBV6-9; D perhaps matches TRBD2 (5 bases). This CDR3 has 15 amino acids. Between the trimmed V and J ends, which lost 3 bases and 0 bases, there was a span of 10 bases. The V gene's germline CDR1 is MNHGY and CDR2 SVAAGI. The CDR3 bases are TGTGCCAGCAGTTACCGACTACCTAGCACAGATACGCAGTATTTT. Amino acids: CASSYRLPSTDTQYF.

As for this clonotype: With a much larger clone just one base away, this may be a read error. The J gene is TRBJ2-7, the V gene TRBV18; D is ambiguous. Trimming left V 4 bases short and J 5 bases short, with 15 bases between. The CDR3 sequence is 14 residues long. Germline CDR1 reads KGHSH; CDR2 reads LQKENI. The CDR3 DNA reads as TGTGCCAGCTCACGGCGTGGGCGCTGCGACGAGCAGTACTTC. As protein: CASSRRGRCDEQYF.

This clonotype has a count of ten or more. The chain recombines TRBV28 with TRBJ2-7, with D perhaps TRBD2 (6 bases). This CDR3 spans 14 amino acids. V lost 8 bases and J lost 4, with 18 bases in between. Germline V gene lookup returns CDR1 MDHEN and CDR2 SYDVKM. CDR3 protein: CASAILGGRYEQYF. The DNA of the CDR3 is TGTGCCAGCGCTATCTTGGGGGGAAGGTACGAGCAGTACTTC.

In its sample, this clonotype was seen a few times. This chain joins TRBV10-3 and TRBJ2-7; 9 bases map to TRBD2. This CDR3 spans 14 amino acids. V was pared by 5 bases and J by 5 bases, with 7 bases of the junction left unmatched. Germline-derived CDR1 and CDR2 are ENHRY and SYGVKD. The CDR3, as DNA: TGTGCCATCAGTTCGCGGGGGGGCCTACACGAGCAGTACTTC. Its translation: CAISSRGGLHEQYF.

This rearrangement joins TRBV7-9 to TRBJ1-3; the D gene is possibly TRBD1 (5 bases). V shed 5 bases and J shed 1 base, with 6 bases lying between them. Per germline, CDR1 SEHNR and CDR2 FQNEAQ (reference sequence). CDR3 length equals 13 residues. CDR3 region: CASSAGSGNTIYF. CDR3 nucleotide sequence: TGTGCCAGCAGCGCAGGGTCTGGAAACACCATATATTTT.